A single sample is the source of the 30 T cell receptor beta chains below, sequenced in a study of Ad26.COV2.S vaccination and SARS-CoV-2 variants. Clones were read by immunoSEQ multiplex PCR, and TCRdb kept only the in-frame ones, dropping some. In the table there are a few hundred thousand clones, roughly 90% of which are singletons. Treatment meaning: around 19 received Ad26.COV2.S at low or high dose, single or two shots; several received placebo; per-sample allocation not given. Sampling was performed 63 days after the first vaccine or placebo injection. Sequenced material: peripheral blood, taken in a trial of Ad26.COV2.S vaccine versus placebo. These receptors all come from a person between 18 and 60 years old who received the Ad26.COV2.S COVID-19 vaccine or a placebo.

V and J are TRBV3-1 (or the pseudogene TRBV3-2) and TRBJ2-2; D gene ambiguous. Germline-derived CDR1 and CDR2 are LGHDT and YNNKEL (reference sequence). This CDR3 contains 15 residues. The V end lost 0 bases, the J end lost 3 bases, and 8 bases lay between the germline ends. The CDR3 loop is CASSQDARYTGELFF. In nucleotides, the CDR3 is TGTGCCAGCAGCCAAGATGCGAGGTACACCGGGGAGCTGTTTTTT.

This chain joins TRBV19 and TRBJ2-1, with TRBD2 identical over 10 bases. V gave up 3 bases and J gave up 5 bases; unmatched junction bases: 13. Germline loops: CDR1 LNHDA, CDR2 SQIVND (reference sequence). This CDR3 contains 18 residues. The CDR3 DNA reads TGTGCCAGTAGTATTCAGACTCTTCCTAGCGGGGGTCACAATGAGCAGTTCTTC. Amino acids: CASSIQTLPSGGHNEQFF.

The gene calls are TRBV11-3 and TRBJ1-4; D remains unclear. With 4 bases removed from V and 5 bases from J, the gap between germline ends came to 14 bases. Germline loops: CDR1 SGHNT, CDR2 YENEEA. The length of the CDR3 is 15 residues. The CDR3 protein is CASSSSGPKNEKLFF. In DNA form, the CDR3 reads TGTGCCAGCAGCTCCTCCGGGCCGAAGAATGAAAAACTGTTTTTT.

This sequence joins TRBV7-2 and TRBJ1-3, with D perhaps TRBD1 (6 bases). CDR3 length: 15 amino acids. V was pared by 2 bases and J by 0 bases, with 8 bases between. Germline loops: CDR1 SGHTA, CDR2 FQGNSA. In nucleotides, the CDR3 is TGTGCCAGCAGCTTACTGACAGGCTCTGGAAACACCATATATTTT. Encoded protein: CASSLLTGSGNTIYF. Full variable domain (remainder filled in from reference TRBV7-2 and TRBJ1-3): GAGVSQSPSNKVTEKGKDVELRCDPISGHTALYWYRQSLGQGLEFLIYFQGNSAPDKSGLPSDRFSAERTGGSVSTLTIQRTQQEDSAVYLCASSLLTGSGNTIYFGEGSWLTVV.

The J gene is TRBJ1-1, the V gene TRBV7-9, with 7 bases identical to TRBD1. The CDR3 length is 14 residues. Germline CDR1 SEHNR, CDR2 FQNEAQ (reference sequence). Germline trimming cut 1 base from V and 4 bases from J; bases unmatched to any gene: 3. The CDR3, as DNA: TGTGCCAGCAGCTTAGAGGGGGCGACCACTGAAGCTTTCTTT. It encodes CASSLEGATTEAFF.

V usage is TRBV9 and J usage is TRBJ2-7; 9 bases map to TRBD1. The CDR3 covers 16 residues. Germline CDR1 reads SGDLS; CDR2 reads YYNGEE. Trimming cost V 2 bases and J 4 bases; bases outside gene matches: 10. The CDR3 region has the DNA TGTGCCAGCAGCGTCAAGGTTGGGGACAGGGCGTACGAGCAGTACTTC. Its translation is CASSVKVGDRAYEQYF. Full variable domain (missing parts from reference TRBV9 and TRBJ2-7): DSGVTQTPKHLITATGQRVTLRCSPRSGDLSVYWYQQSLDQGLQFLIQYYNGEERAKGNILERFSAQQFPDLHSELNLSSLELGDSALYFCASSVKVGDRAYEQYFGPGTRLTVT.

This sequence joins TRBV9 and TRBJ2-5, with 13 nucleotides matching TRBD2. This CDR3 has 18 residues. Germline lookup yields CDR1 SGDLS and CDR2 YYNGEE. Trimming removed 3 bases from V and 4 bases from J; junction bases left unmatched: 12. In DNA, the CDR3 is TGTGCCAGCAGCGCCTCTCGGACTAGCGGGAGTATAGGAGAGACCCAGTACTTC. This translates into CASSASRTSGSIGETQYF.

The rearrangement joins TRBV4-1 to TRBJ2-1, with D perhaps matching TRBD1 (6 bases). V lost 4 bases, J lost 5 bases, and 15 bases lay in between. The CDR3 has 15 amino acids. Germline V gives CDR1 MGHRA, CDR2 YSYEKL. CDR3 amino acids: CASSPLQGLDNEQFF. CDR3 nucleotide sequence: TGCGCCAGCAGCCCCTTACAGGGATTGGACAATGAGCAGTTCTTC.

The CDR3 bases are TGCGCCAGCAGCCAAGATCCTAGCGGCACCTACAATGAGCAGTTCTTC. Translation gives CASSQDPSGTYNEQFF. V gene TRBV4-3 combines with J gene TRBJ2-1, with TRBD2 matching over 7 bases. After removal of 0 bases from V and 2 bases from J, the junction contained 4 bases not matched to a gene. Germline values: CDR1 LGHNA, CDR2 YSLEER. This CDR3 region has 16 residues.

This clone has a handful of counts. The CDR3 nucleotides read TGTGCCAGCAGTTTAACAACGTCTGGTCAGCCCCAGCATTTT. This translates into CASSLTTSGQPQHF. The chain combines TRBV28 with TRBJ1-5; D is undetermined. Germline V gene sequence: CDR1 MDHEN, CDR2 SYDVKM. V shed 2 bases and J shed 6 bases, with 11 bases lying between them. The CDR3 is 14 residues long.

The chain combines TRBV4-1 with TRBJ2-3; D is perhaps TRBD2 (6 bases). The length of the CDR3 is 15 residues. The germline V and J ends were trimmed by 1 base and 1 base, with 9 bases remaining between them. Germline loops: CDR1 MGHRA, CDR2 YSYEKL. The CDR3 coding sequence is TGCGCCAGCAGCCAAGTGACTAGGGGCACAGATACGCAGTATTTT. Amino acid sequence: CASSQVTRGTDTQYF.

This chain connects TRBV28 to TRBJ2-7; D is possibly TRBD2 (5 bases). Germline-derived CDR1 and CDR2 are MDHEN and SYDVKM. Trimming left V 3 bases short and J 5 bases short, with 8 bases between. This CDR3 has 12 residues. DNA of the CDR3: TGTGCCAGCAGTTTTTCGGGGAACGAGCAGTACGTC. This translates into CASSFSGNEQYV.

The J gene is TRBJ1-1, the V gene TRBV18; D ambiguous. Trimming pared 2 bases from V and 4 bases from J, leaving 11 bases between. The V gene's germline CDR1 is KGHSH and CDR2 LQKENI. The CDR3 spans 14 residues. CDR3 bases: TGTGCCAGCTCACCAAGCCAGGTTGGCACTGAAGCTTTCTTT. This gives the protein CASSPSQVGTEAFF.

The J gene is TRBJ1-1, the V gene TRBV18; unclear D gene. V was cut by 2 bases and J by 1 base, with 8 bases left in between. This CDR3 spans 14 amino acids. CDR1 and CDR2 from the germline V gene are KGHSH and LQKENI. The CDR3 protein is CASSPFMENTEAFF. For the CDR3, the DNA is TGTGCCAGCTCACCATTCATGGAGAACACTGAAGCTTTCTTT.

The V call is TRBV19, the J call TRBJ1-1, with 8 bases matching TRBD1. CDR1 is LNHDA, CDR2 SQIVND, per germline (reference sequence). Trimming removed 8 bases from V and 6 bases from J; junction bases left unmatched: 17. The length of the CDR3 is 16 residues. The CDR3 nucleotides are TGTGCCAGTCGTCCCTCGACAGGGGCCGGATTCTCTGAAGCTTTCTTT. This codes for CASRPSTGAGFSEAFF.

V and J are TRBV5-5 and TRBJ2-1; D ambiguous. CDR3 length: 15 residues. From germline, CDR1 is SGHKS and CDR2 YYEKEE (reference sequence). Trimming took 0 bases from V and 8 from J, leaving 15 bases between them. The CDR3 DNA sequence: TGTGCCAGCAGCTTGGTGGCTGGAGCCCTCTATGAGCAGTTCTTC. As protein: CASSLVAGALYEQFF. Filled out from reference TRBV5-5 and TRBJ2-1, the complete variable domain reads DAGVTQSPTHLIKTRGQQVTLRCSPISGHKSVSWYQQVLGQGPQFIFQYYEKEERGRGNFPDRFSARQFPNYSSELNVNALLLGDSALYLCASSLVAGALYEQFFGPGTRLTVL.

The gene calls are TRBV6-5 and TRBJ1-1; D is possibly TRBD1 (5 bases). From germline, CDR1 is MNHEY and CDR2 SVGAGI. Trimming left V 10 bases short and J 0 bases short, with 18 bases between. The CDR3 extends over 15 amino acids. The CDR3 region has the DNA TGTGCCACCGTCCTTGCCTGGGGCTTGAACACTGAAGCTTTCTTT. Amino acids: CATVLAWGLNTEAFF.

CDR3 DNA: TGTGCCAGCATTAATGTTCCCGGGGCCCCGAAGTACAATGAGCAGTTCTTC. Translated, it gives CASINVPGAPKYNEQFF. The chain combines TRBV28 with TRBJ2-1; D is possibly TRBD1 or TRBD2 (5 bases each). Trimming shortened V by 7 bases and J by 4 bases, and 23 bases separated the two germline ends. CDR1 is MDHEN, CDR2 SYDVKM, per germline. The CDR3 contains 17 residues. Using reference TRBV28 and TRBJ2-1 for the parts outside the CDR3, the full variable domain is DVKVTQSSRYLVKRTGEKVFLECVQDMDHENMFWYRQDPGLGLRLIYFSYDVKMKEKGDIPEGYSVSREKKERFSLILESASTNQTSMYLCASINVPGAPKYNEQFFGPGTRLTVL.

The rearrangement joins TRBV11-2 to TRBJ2-7; the D is unclear. The V and J ends lost 1 base and 9 bases respectively, with 19 bases between them. Germline CDR1 and CDR2: SGHAT and FQNNGV. CDR3 length: 15 amino acids. This CDR3 is CASSLVSRAKVGQYF. The CDR3 bases are TGTGCCAGCAGCTTAGTATCAAGGGCAAAGGTCGGGCAGTACTTC.

The V gene is TRBV4-1, the J gene TRBJ2-2, with 11 bases that match TRBD2. The CDR3 runs 18 residues. Per the germline V gene, CDR1 is MGHRA and CDR2 is YSYEKL. V dropped 3 bases and J dropped 6; count of bases not matched to a gene: 12. In DNA, the CDR3 is TGCGCCAGCAGCCACCTACTAGCGGGAGTTGATTCGGCCGGGGAGCTGTTTTTT. Translating gives CASSHLLAGVDSAGELFF.

This clone was seen a handful of times. The V call is TRBV12-3 or TRBV12-4, the J call TRBJ1-2; 7 nucleotides line up with TRBD1. The V gene end was trimmed by 7 bases and the J gene end by 5 bases; junction bases not matched to a gene: 7. CDR3 size: 13 residues. The CDR3 here is CASTSGQWYGYTF. Written as DNA, the CDR3 is TGTGCCAGCACCTCGGGACAGTGGTATGGCTACACCTTC.

V usage is TRBV7-8 and J usage is TRBJ2-4; possible D gene TRBD1, 5 bases. Germline values: CDR1 SGHVS, CDR2 FQNEAQ. CDR3 length: 17 amino acids. Trimming pared 1 base from V and 0 bases from J, leaving 13 bases between. The CDR3 reads CASSLGPQTEAKNIQYF. The CDR3 DNA follows: TGTGCCAGCAGCTTAGGACCGCAGACAGAAGCCAAAAACATTCAGTACTTC. The whole variable domain, filled in from reference TRBV7-8 and TRBJ2-4, reads GAGVSQSPRYKVAKRGQDVALRCDPISGHVSLFWYQQALGQGPEFLTYFQNEAQLDKSGLPSDRFFAERPEGSVSTLKIQRTQQEDSAVYLCASSLGPQTEAKNIQYFGAGTRLSVL.

The V gene is TRBV11-1, the J gene TRBJ2-5; the D is unclear. The V end lost 5 bases, the J end lost 1 base, and 14 bases lay between the germline ends. Germline V gene sequence: CDR1 SGHAT, CDR2 FQDESV (reference sequence). The CDR3 extends over 15 amino acids. The CDR3 reads CASSPGAILQETQYF. The DNA of the CDR3 is TGTGCCAGCAGCCCCGGTGCTATCCTCCAAGAGACCCAGTACTTC. Full variable domain (missing parts from reference TRBV11-1 and TRBJ2-5): EAEVAQSPRYKITEKSQAVAFWCDPISGHATLYWYRQILGQGPELLVQFQDESVVDDSQLPKDRFSAERLKGVDSTLKIQPAELGDSAMYLCASSPGAILQETQYFGPGTRLLVL.

The chain combines TRBV6-4 with TRBJ2-3, with TRBD2 identical over 7 bases. The CDR3 totals 13 residues. Trimming cost V 8 bases and J 1 base; bases outside gene matches: 3. Per germline, CDR1 MRHNA and CDR2 SNTAGT. The CDR3 DNA follows: TGTGCCAGCTCCCTAGCGGGCACAGATACGCAGTATTTT. Protein product: CASSLAGTDTQYF.

CDR3 amino acids: CASSTLASQGDGTFF. In DNA, the CDR3 is TGTGCCAGTAGTACACTCGCCTCTCAGGGGGACGGTACTTTCTTT. The rearrangement joins TRBV19 to TRBJ1-1, with 7 bases aligning to TRBD1. After removal of 4 bases from V and 12 bases from J, the junction contained 17 bases not matched to a gene. CDR1 is LNHDA and CDR2 is SQIVND in the germline V gene (reference sequence). The CDR3 extends over 15 amino acids.

This clone was found once. The chain uses TRBV6-5 and TRBJ1-5, with D unresolved. Per the germline V gene, CDR1 is MNHEY and CDR2 is SVGAGI. V shed 4 bases and J shed 1 base, with 8 bases lying between them. This CDR3 has 14 amino acids. CDR3 bases: TGTGCCAGCAGTTTGGCGTCAAGCAATCAGCCCCAGCATTTT. The encoded protein is CASSLASSNQPQHF.

The DNA of the CDR3 is TGTGCCAGCAGTGCCCAACCACGTACAGGTTGGGACTCCTACGAGCAGTACTTC. Encoded protein: CASSAQPRTGWDSYEQYF. The chain joins TRBV25-1 to TRBJ2-7; D is perhaps TRBD1 (5 bases). This CDR3 contains 18 residues. Germline V lookup: CDR1 MGHDK, CDR2 SYGVNS. The V gene lost 4 bases and the J gene lost 0 bases, with 22 bases spanning the gap.

This chain connects TRBV5-4 to TRBJ2-1; 9 bases align to TRBD1. Germline trimming cut 5 bases from V and 7 bases from J; bases unmatched to any gene: 10. The germline V gene encodes CDR1 SGHNT and CDR2 YYREEE (reference sequence). This CDR3 comprises 15 residues. The chain's CDR3 is CASSTGGVVPNEQFF. CDR3 coding DNA: TGTGCCAGCAGTACAGGGGGCGTGGTCCCAAATGAGCAGTTCTTC.

The rearrangement links TRBV6-2 or TRBV6-3 to TRBJ2-7; no reliable D call. Trimming cost V 5 bases and J 1 base, with 15 bases left between them. The CDR3 extends over 15 amino acids. The germline V gene has CDR1 MNHEY and CDR2 SVGEGT. CDR3 DNA sequence: TGTGCCAGCAGTACCCCCCCGTCTGGGTCCTACGAGCAGTACGTC. It codes for CASSTPPSGSYEQYV.

This clone was detected a few times. The chain links TRBV19 to TRBJ1-2; 7 bases line up with TRBD1. The CDR3 is made up of 14 amino acids. CDR1 LNHDA and CDR2 SQIVND come from the germline V gene (reference sequence). The J segment lost 2 bases and the V segment lost 5 bases, leaving 5 bases of the junction unmatched. CDR3 in amino acids: CASSFQDRNYGYTF. The CDR3 nucleotides read TGTGCCAGTAGTTTCCAGGACAGGAACTATGGCTACACCTTC.